This TCR beta chain was profiled in a study of T-cell memory formation after mild COVID-19. Study-wide findings and caveats: Clones contracting across day 15 to 85 had a balanced CD4/CD8 profile; later expanding clones leaned CD4+. Some SARS-CoV-2-responding clones were already detected in memory before infection.

This clonotype occurred a few times. Its cognate antigen is unknown. V lost 2 bases and J lost 3; bases outside the gene matches: 4. The length of the CDR3 is 15 residues. The germline CDR1 and CDR2 sequences are SGDLS and YYNGEE. In TCRdb, the 5' RACE reads were re-called with MiXCR into one record per CDR3 protein. The repertoire includes 140,000 or so distinct CDR3 sequences, approximately 21% of them detected once, and approximately 2.4% sits in the top ten. This clonotype originated in an adult woman who had mild COVID-19 (a few samples of this study predate the infection). Cell type and time point are not known. The specimen was PBMCs or a T cell subset sorted from them (not recorded which). The rearrangement joins TRBV9 to TRBJ2-1; 8 positions match TRBD1. The CDR3 DNA follows: TGTGCCAGCAGCGTCGGACAGGGTAACTACAATGAGCAGTTCTTC. Encoded protein: CASSVGQGNYNEQFF. The whole variable domain, filled in from reference TRBV9 and TRBJ2-1, reads DSGVTQTPKHLITATGQRVTLRCSPRSGDLSVYWYQQSLDQGLQFLIQYYNGEERAKGNILERFSAQQFPDLHSELNLSSLELGDSALYFCASSVGQGNYNEQFFGPGTRLTVL.